The 27 T cell receptor beta chains reported below all come from one sample, sequenced in a study of blood T cell repertoires in COVID-19. The assay was immunoSEQ multiplex PCR, and TCRdb's table has in-frame clones only and misses some. The data contain 120,000 to 150,000 clones, 88% of them singletons. What was sequenced was peripheral blood. These receptors all stem from a man aged 60 to 69 with active or convalescent COVID-19.

The chain is built from TRBV29-1 and TRBJ1-1; D might be TRBD1 (5 bases). The CDR3 is 13 residues long. CDR1 SQVTM and CDR2 ANQGSEA come from the germline V gene. V lost 7 bases to trimming and J lost 7 bases, with 19 bases between them. CDR3 sequence (DNA): TGCAGCGGTCAAGCACAGGCTACAAGTGAAGCTTTCTTT. Its translation: CSGQAQATSEAFF.

The chain links TRBV11-2 to TRBJ1-1; D not certain. The CDR3 consists of 16 residues. Germline lookup yields CDR1 SGHAT and CDR2 FQNNGV. Trimming stripped 1 base from V and 6 bases from J, with 18 bases between. CDR3 coding DNA: TGTGCCAGCAGCTTAGCGAGGGAGAGTAATCGCGCTGAAGCTTTCTTT. It translates to CASSLARESNRAEAFF.

In regard to this clone: This CDR3 is also generated by other DNA sequences in the sample. The chain is built from TRBV6-5 and TRBJ1-1, with a tentative D call TRBD1 (6 bases). The germline V gene encodes CDR1 MNHEY and CDR2 SVGAGI. The CDR3 is 14 amino acids. The V end lost 5 bases, the J end lost 0 bases, and 10 bases lay between the germline ends. CDR3 bases: TGTGCCAGCAGTCCCGGGACACTGAACACTGAAGCTTTCTTT. Translated, it gives CASSPGTLNTEAFF.

The chain uses TRBV7-3 and TRBJ2-1; possible D gene TRBD1, 5 bases. V shed 4 bases and J shed 1 base, with 11 bases lying between them. The germline CDR1 and CDR2 sequences are SGHTA and FQGTGA. This CDR3 has 15 amino acids. CDR3 in DNA: TGTGCCAGCAGCTCGCGACAGAATTCCTACAATGAGCAGTTCTTC. Translating it yields CASSSRQNSYNEQFF.

The chain employs TRBV10-2 and TRBJ2-5, with 8 positions matching TRBD2. Germline CDR1 reads WSHSY; CDR2 reads SAAADI. The CDR3 extends over 17 amino acids. J was trimmed by 1 base and V by 6 bases; bases with no gene match: 13. CDR3 in amino acids: CASSWPLREGTQETQYF. In DNA form, the CDR3 reads TGCGCCAGCAGCTGGCCTCTTCGGGAGGGAACCCAAGAGACCCAGTACTTC.

The CDR3 loop is CASSFRRERFYEQYF. The CDR3 DNA follows: TGTGCCAGCAGTTTTAGGAGGGAGAGGTTCTACGAGCAGTACTTC. The genes are TRBV28 and TRBJ2-7; tentative D call: TRBD2 (6 bases). Trimming stripped 3 bases from V and 3 bases from J, with 15 bases between. The CDR3 totals 15 residues. Germline assignment: CDR1 MDHEN and CDR2 SYDVKM.

J is TRBJ2-3 and V is TRBV29-1, with a possible D match to TRBD2 (5 bases). The V end was cut by 4 bases, the J end by 6 bases, with 14 bases between. Looked up from germline, CDR1 is SQVTM and CDR2 is ANQGSEA. The length of the CDR3 is 13 residues. The DNA for the CDR3 is TGCAGCGTTGTTCTCGGGGAGAAGGATACGCAGTATTTT. Translation: CSVVLGEKDTQYF.

The CDR3 spells CASSPGQVPYEQYF. The CDR3 bases are TGTGCCAGCAGTCCTGGACAAGTTCCCTACGAGCAGTACTTC. The chain has TRBV27 and TRBJ2-7, with D maybe TRBD1 (5 bases). The germline gives CDR1 MNHEY, CDR2 SMNVEV (reference sequence). Deletions cut 5 bases from V and 2 bases from J, with 13 bases between. This CDR3 is built from 14 residues.

V is TRBV5-3 and J is TRBJ1-2; TRBD1 matches at 7 bases. TRBV5-3 is filed as an ORF, its function uncertain. CDR3 length: 16 residues. Trimming took 4 bases from V and 3 from J; bases not matched to a gene: 12. The CDR3 loop is CARSLLDRSQDYGYTF. For the CDR3, the DNA is TGTGCCAGAAGCCTCCTGGACAGGAGCCAGGACTATGGCTACACCTTC.

The chain recombines TRBV7-2 with TRBJ2-1; a possible D gene is TRBD2 (7 bases). The CDR3 spans 14 residues. Trimming took 4 bases from V and 6 from J, leaving 13 bases between them. Germline V gene sequence: CDR1 SGHTA, CDR2 FQGNSA. CDR3 sequence reads: CASSSQGGGNEQFF. The CDR3 region has the DNA TGTGCCAGCAGCTCACAGGGCGGGGGCAATGAGCAGTTCTTC.

This clone was recorded only once. The CDR3: CASSPTSPREDQETQYF. For the CDR3, the DNA is TGTGCCAGCAGCCCCACCAGCCCGCGGGAAGATCAAGAGACCCAGTACTTC. The chain is built from TRBV7-6 and TRBJ2-5; D might be TRBD2 (6 bases). Germline-derived CDR1 and CDR2 are SGHVS and FNYEAQ. V was pared by 5 bases and J by 2 bases, with 21 bases between. This CDR3 region has 17 residues.

V and J are TRBV7-2 and TRBJ2-3; TRBD2 aligns across 14 bases. Looked up from germline, CDR1 is SGHTA and CDR2 is FQGNSA. Trimming removed 9 bases from V and 3 bases from J; junction bases left unmatched: 5. This CDR3 comprises 15 residues. Here the CDR3 reads CASGTSGSMTDTQYF. In DNA, the CDR3 is TGTGCCAGTGGGACTAGCGGGAGTATGACAGATACGCAGTATTTT.

The chain links TRBV6-6 to TRBJ1-5; D is perhaps TRBD1 (5 bases). Germline CDR1 and CDR2: MNHNY and SVGAGI (reference sequence). The V and J ends lost 0 bases and 9 bases respectively, with 12 bases between them. This CDR3 comprises 14 residues. The CDR3 spells CASSYSEGRVPQHF. CDR3 in DNA: TGTGCCAGCAGTTACTCAGAGGGGAGGGTGCCCCAGCATTTT.

This sequence joins TRBV9 and TRBJ1-6, with TRBD1 identical over 7 bases. Germline CDR1 SGDLS, CDR2 YYNGEE. The CDR3 length is 16 residues. Trimming cost V 4 bases and J 5 bases; bases outside gene matches: 9. Here the CDR3 DNA reads TGTGCCAGCAGCACCCTAAAGACAGGGCATAATTCACCCCTCCACTTT. Translated: CASSTLKTGHNSPLHF. Full variable domain (remainder filled in from reference TRBV9 and TRBJ1-6): DSGVTQTPKHLITATGQRVTLRCSPRSGDLSVYWYQQSLDQGLQFLIQYYNGEERAKGNILERFSAQQFPDLHSELNLSSLELGDSALYFCASSTLKTGHNSPLHFGNGTRLTVT.

The chain employs TRBV19 and TRBJ1-2, with TRBD1 identical over 7 bases. Germline V gene lookup returns CDR1 LNHDA and CDR2 SQIVND (reference sequence). This CDR3 comprises 15 residues. V shed 4 bases and J 6 bases; nucleotides not matched to a gene: 11. DNA for the CDR3: TGTGCCAGTAGTAACGAAATGACAGGGAGGAATGGCTACACCTTC. It encodes CASSNEMTGRNGYTF.

The genes are TRBV18 and TRBJ2-7, with D possibly matching TRBD1 (5 bases). Trimming stripped 5 bases from V and 6 bases from J, with 14 bases between. Germline V gene lookup returns CDR1 KGHSH and CDR2 LQKENI. CDR3 length equals 13 residues. The CDR3 spells CASSSGTQGEQYF. Here the CDR3 DNA reads TGTGCCAGCTCATCCGGCACGCAGGGCGAGCAGTACTTC.

The chain combines TRBV6-5 with TRBJ1-5, with D uncertain. Germline V lookup: CDR1 MNHEY, CDR2 SVGAGI. CDR3 length: 13 residues. The V gene lost 7 bases and the J gene lost 7 bases, with 14 bases spanning the gap. CDR3 DNA: TGTGCCAGCACATCCCAGGCGGGGCAGCCCCAGCATTTT. This sequence encodes CASTSQAGQPQHF.

J is TRBJ1-5 and V is TRBV19, with 9 positions matching TRBD1. V was pared by 5 bases and J by 1 base, with 12 bases of the junction left unmatched. The CDR3 extends over 18 amino acids. The germline CDR1 and CDR2 sequences are LNHDA and SQIVND (reference sequence). The CDR3 reads CASSRGATTGGSNQPQHF. In DNA form, the CDR3 reads TGTGCCAGTAGTCGGGGGGCCACGACAGGGGGAAGCAATCAGCCCCAGCATTTT.

The J gene is TRBJ1-4, the V gene TRBV5-4; TRBD1 matches at 8 bases. J was trimmed by 8 bases and V by 2 bases; bases with no gene match: 11. Germline V CDR1 and CDR2: SGHNT, YYREEE (reference sequence). The CDR3 has 16 residues. For the CDR3, the DNA is TGTGCCAGCAGCTTTTCCTCCGGGACAGGAGGCGAAAAACTGTTTTTT. This codes for CASSFSSGTGGEKLFF.

The gene calls are TRBV5-5 and TRBJ1-1; D is possibly TRBD1 (5 bases). This CDR3 spans 15 amino acids. CDR1 is SGHKS, CDR2 YYEKEE, per germline (reference sequence). V was trimmed by 0 bases and J by 1 base, leaving 10 bases between them. The CDR3: CASSLAGQGNTEAFF. The DNA of the CDR3 is TGTGCCAGCAGCTTGGCCGGGCAGGGGAACACTGAAGCTTTCTTT.

The chain has TRBV19 and TRBJ2-2; 8 nucleotides line up with TRBD2. Germline assignment: CDR1 LNHDA and CDR2 SQIVND (reference sequence). This CDR3 spans 16 amino acids. The V gene end was trimmed by 4 bases and the J gene end by 7 bases; junction bases not matched to a gene: 11. The CDR3 region is CASSRTGGGYGGELFF. Written as DNA, the CDR3 is TGTGCCAGTAGTAGGACCGGGGGGGGTTACGGCGGGGAGCTGTTTTTT.

This clone was picked up one time. The chain couples TRBV5-6 to TRBJ2-1; D perhaps matches TRBD2 (6 bases). V lost 0 bases, J lost 4 bases, and 11 bases lay in between. CDR1 SGHDT and CDR2 YYEEEE come from the germline V gene. This CDR3 region has 15 residues. This CDR3 reads CASSLASLAYNEQFF. The CDR3, as DNA: TGTGCCAGCAGCTTGGCGTCACTAGCTTACAATGAGCAGTTCTTC.

The chain employs TRBV6-5 and TRBJ2-7, with 14 bases fitting TRBD2. CDR3 length: 14 residues. V gave up 8 bases and J gave up 5 bases; unmatched junction bases: 5. The germline V gene encodes CDR1 MNHEY and CDR2 SVGAGI. CDR3 bases: TGTGCCAGCCGGACTAGCGGGAGGAGCCACGAGCAGTACTTC. It specifies CASRTSGRSHEQYF.

The genes are TRBV11-3 and TRBJ2-5, with TRBD1 identical over 7 bases. The CDR3 extends over 13 amino acids. The J segment lost 5 bases and the V segment lost 5 bases, leaving 5 bases of the junction unmatched. Germline CDR1 and CDR2: SGHNT and YENEEA. The CDR3 here is CASSTTGTETQYF. The CDR3 region has the DNA TGTGCCAGCAGCACGACAGGGACGGAGACCCAGTACTTC.

This rearrangement joins TRBV6-1 to TRBJ1-5; D may be TRBD1 (5 bases). CDR3 length: 16 amino acids. Trimming cost V 0 bases and J 0 bases, with 9 bases left between them. Per the germline V gene, CDR1 is MNHNS and CDR2 is SASEGT. The CDR3 nucleotides are TGTGCCAGCAGTGAAGCGCCTGGACATAGCAATCAGCCCCAGCATTTT. It is translated as CASSEAPGHSNQPQHF.

The chain employs TRBV4-3 and TRBJ2-5; D might be TRBD1 (6 bases). The CDR3 runs 13 residues. Trimming left V 5 bases short and J 5 bases short, with 12 bases between. The V gene's germline CDR1 is LGHNA and CDR2 YSLEER. The CDR3 is CASSETGTETQYF. The CDR3 DNA sequence: TGCGCCAGCAGCGAAACAGGGACGGAGACCCAGTACTTC.

This clone was detected once. The chain couples TRBV27 to TRBJ2-1; TRBD2 matches at 9 bases. The CDR3 contains 18 residues. V trimming: 5 bases; J trimming: 7 bases; junction bases outside the gene matches: 18. CDR1 and CDR2 from the germline V gene are MNHEY and SMNVEV (reference sequence). CDR3: CASSPEPFSGSAGNEQFF. The CDR3 DNA is TGTGCCAGCAGTCCAGAACCATTTAGCGGGAGTGCTGGGAATGAGCAGTTCTTC.